This TCR beta chain was retrieved from a study of blood T cell repertoires in COVID-19. Looking at the study overall: Some COVID-19 samples were acute and others convalescent; all came from the United States, Italy and Spain. Sources were T cells, B-cell-depleted T cells, or PBMCs; the material itself was cDNA or gDNA.

The CDR3 covers 15 residues. The V end was cut by 5 bases, the J end by 3 bases, with 16 bases between. Germline V lookup: CDR1 SGHAT, CDR2 FQNNGV. Only in-frame clones appear in the TCRdb table, and some are missing; sequencing was by immunoSEQ multiplex PCR. The table has about 190,000 clones, roughly four fifths seen once. The origin of this receptor is a woman in her 40s with acute or convalescent COVID-19. The genes are TRBV11-2 and TRBJ1-2; TRBD1 might be the D (5 bases). Sample: peripheral blood. In nucleotides, the CDR3 is TGTGCCAGCAGCCCGACTGGGGGAGGTTACTATGGCTACACCTTC. It is translated as CASSPTGGGYYGYTF.